These 21 T cell receptor beta chains share one sample of origin, sequenced in a study of regulatory T cells in long-lasting Graves disease. CDR3 regions were amplified by Arm-PCR using iRepertoire HTBI primers to build TCR beta libraries. Each CDR3 protein is one row after TCRdb ran MiXCR on the multiplex PCR reads. Seen here are about 610,000 distinct CDR3 sequences, more than 15% observed once, and the top ten hold about 12%. As for time point: newly diagnosed GD, antithyroid drugs for less than 3 months. Extracted PBMC RNA gave rise to the TCR library. The sample was also linked to a second study, of T cells in Graves' hyperthyroidism and ophthalmopathy.

This specimen was peripheral blood mononuclear cells (PBMCs), taken at new diagnosis, from a patient treated with antithyroid drugs. The receptors derive from a man aged 18 to 29 with Graves disease.

The chain carries TRBV14 and TRBJ1-4; no reliable D call. Germline CDR1 is SGHDN and CDR2 is FVKESK. The CDR3 is 13 residues long. The V gene lost 4 bases and the J gene lost 8 bases, with 11 bases spanning the gap. The CDR3 is CASSLGVREKLFF. CDR3 nucleotides: TGTGCCAGCAGCCTCGGGGTGCGGGAAAAACTGTTTTTT.

This chain links TRBV20-1 with TRBJ1-5, with 9 nucleotides matching TRBD1. Germline V CDR1 and CDR2: DFQATT, SNEGSKA (reference sequence). The CDR3 consists of 16 residues. The trim removed 1 base at V and 6 bases at J, leaving 10 bases unmatched. The CDR3 DNA is TGCAGTGCTAGAGCTATCGGGACAGGGACTTCTCAGCCCCAGCATTTT. Amino acid sequence: CSARAIGTGTSQPQHF.

This clonotype was recorded at least ten times. The gene calls are TRBV11-3 and TRBJ2-3, with 7 positions matching TRBD2. The CDR3 sequence is 15 residues long. Germline lookup yields CDR1 SGHNT and CDR2 YENEEA. V was clipped by 4 bases and J by 2 bases; unmatched bases: 6. The CDR3 bases are TGTGCCAGCAGCTCTGGAGCGGGACCCACAGATACGCAGTATTTT. It codes for CASSSGAGPTDTQYF.

This clonotype appeared many times. The rearrangement uses TRBV28 and TRBJ1-4; 7 nucleotides agree with TRBD1. V was clipped by 8 bases and J by 13 bases; unmatched bases: 16. The CDR3 runs 14 residues. In germline, CDR1 is MDHEN, CDR2 SYDVKM. In DNA form, the CDR3 reads TGTGCCAGCTCTGGGTTCAGGGGGGCCCTCATACTGTTTTTT. Translating gives CASSGFRGALILFF.

The chain is built from TRBV5-1 and TRBJ2-2, with D hard to call. The V end lost 5 bases, the J end lost 2 bases, and 10 bases lay between the germline ends. The CDR3 extends over 14 amino acids. CDR1 and CDR2 from the germline V gene are SGHRS and YFSETQ. Here the CDR3 DNA reads TGCGCCAGCAGTGATCCGGTTAACACCGGGGAGCTGTTTTTT. Translated, it gives CASSDPVNTGELFF.

Many counts were recorded for this clonotype. The chain is built from TRBV5-1 and TRBJ1-2; 8 positions agree with TRBD1. The germline CDR1 and CDR2 sequences are SGHRS and YFSETQ. Trimming cost V 0 bases and J 4 bases; bases outside gene matches: 11. The CDR3 consists of 17 residues. The CDR3 spells CASSLGPGQGGGYGYTF. The CDR3 DNA follows: TGCGCCAGCAGCTTGGGCCCCGGACAGGGCGGCGGCTATGGCTACACCTTC.

Ten or more counts support this clonotype. The chain recombines TRBV25-1 with TRBJ1-4; TRBD1 matches 8 bases. The CDR3 spans 15 residues. Germline values: CDR1 MGHDK, CDR2 SYGVNS. After removal of 1 base from V and 8 bases from J, the junction contained 6 bases not matched to a gene. The CDR3 is CASSEFQGAGEKLFF. CDR3 coding DNA: TGTGCCAGCAGTGAATTCCAGGGGGCAGGAGAAAAACTGTTTTTT.

This clonotype was seen many times. The CDR3 reads CAWSADRIYGYTF. The CDR3, as DNA: TGTGCCTGGAGTGCGGACAGAATCTATGGCTACACCTTC. The chain employs TRBV30 and TRBJ1-2; the D gene is possibly TRBD1 (6 bases). The CDR3 runs to 13 residues. Deletions cut 1 base from V and 4 bases from J, with 10 bases between. The germline V gene encodes CDR1 GTSNPN and CDR2 SVGIG (reference sequence).

The chain recombines TRBV9 with TRBJ2-1, with TRBD2 matching 7 bases. This CDR3 has 15 amino acids. CDR1 is SGDLS, CDR2 YYNGEE, per germline. Trimming removed 4 bases from V and 9 bases from J; junction bases left unmatched: 13. The chain's CDR3 is CASSTRSIGGGEQFF. CDR3 sequence (DNA): TGTGCCAGCAGCACCCGCTCGATTGGGGGGGGTGAGCAGTTCTTC.

This clonotype was counted at least ten times. The V call is TRBV20-1, the J call TRBJ2-6; D call uncertain. Per germline, CDR1 DFQATT and CDR2 SNEGSKA (reference sequence). CDR3 size: 14 residues. V lost 5 bases to trimming and J lost 0 bases, with 8 bases between them. The CDR3 here is CSAPEASGANVLTF. The DNA of the CDR3 is TGCAGTGCTCCAGAGGCCTCTGGGGCCAACGTCCTGACTTTC.

The table lists this clonotype with many counts. The gene calls are TRBV7-6 and TRBJ1-5; no clear D gene. This CDR3 has 15 amino acids. The germline CDR1 and CDR2 sequences are SGHVS and FNYEAQ. Trimming pared 0 bases from V and 0 bases from J, leaving 6 bases between. CDR3 in amino acids: CASSLAWGSNQPQHF. CDR3 nucleotides: TGTGCCAGCAGCTTAGCTTGGGGTAGCAATCAGCCCCAGCATTTT.

In its sample, this clonotype was seen many times. The chain uses TRBV6-1 and TRBJ2-5, with TRBD2 matching over 11 bases. The V and J ends lost 10 bases and 4 bases, in that order; junction bases with no gene match: 2. This CDR3 is built from 12 residues. Germline CDR1 is MNHNS and CDR2 is SASEGT. The CDR3 sequence: CATGLAGETQYF. The CDR3 region has the DNA TGTGCCACTGGACTAGCGGGAGAGACCCAGTACTTC.

This clonotype has ten or more counts. V and J are TRBV18 and TRBJ2-7, with 7 bases identical to TRBD2. V was clipped by 3 bases and J by 1 base; unmatched bases: 6. This CDR3 region has 15 residues. CDR1 and CDR2 from the germline V gene are KGHSH and LQKENI. In DNA, the CDR3 is TGTGCCAGCTCACCGGAGCGGGATCTATCCTACGAGCAGTACTTC. It encodes CASSPERDLSYEQYF. Using reference TRBV18 and TRBJ2-7 for the parts outside the CDR3, the full variable domain is NAGVMQNPRHLVRRRGQEARLRCSPMKGHSHVYWYRQLPEEGLKFMVYLQKENIIDESGMPKERFSAEFPKEGPSILRIQQVVRGDSAAYFCASSPERDLSYEQYFGPGTRLTVT.

J is TRBJ1-2 and V is TRBV28; no clear D. Germline V gives CDR1 MDHEN, CDR2 SYDVKM. The CDR3 extends over 17 amino acids. Trimming shortened V by 5 bases and J by 2 bases, and 21 bases separated the two germline ends. DNA of the CDR3: TGTGCCAGCAGTCCTTACAACAACGATCCCGGAAACTATGGCTACACCTTC. It codes for CASSPYNNDPGNYGYTF.

In this sample, this clonotype turned up a few times. V and J are TRBV6-1 and TRBJ1-5, with 9 bases identical to TRBD1. CDR1 and CDR2 from the germline V gene are MNHNS and SASEGT. The junction had 21 bases not matched to a gene; V was cut back by 2 bases and J by 4 bases. CDR3 length: 21 residues. As DNA, the CDR3 is TGTGCCAGCAGTGAAATACGCTTGAGGGACAGGGATTACGGTGGGAATCAGCCCCAGCATTTT. This sequence encodes CASSEIRLRDRDYGGNQPQHF.

The chain has TRBV3-1 and TRBJ1-3, with D hard to call. Looked up from germline, CDR1 is LGHDT and CDR2 is YNNKEL (reference sequence). The CDR3 runs 15 residues. Trimming left V 1 base short and J 0 bases short, with 7 bases between. The CDR3 DNA sequence: TGTGCCAGCAGCCAAGCCGGGAACTCTGGAAACACCATATATTTT. Its protein product is CASSQAGNSGNTIYF.

The sample holds many counts of this clonotype. V gene TRBV28 combines with J gene TRBJ2-1; D gene ambiguous. The CDR3 loop spans 13 amino acids. Between the trimmed V and J ends, which lost 2 bases and 7 bases, there was a span of 9 bases. CDR1 is MDHEN and CDR2 is SYDVKM in the germline V gene. The CDR3 DNA reads as TGTGCCAGCAGTTTAGGGCTGCTTAATGAGCAGTTCTTC. It specifies CASSLGLLNEQFF.

In regard to this clonotype: A far larger clone is only one base removed, so a read error is likely. This chain connects TRBV7-9 to TRBJ2-5, with D possibly being TRBD2 (6 bases). Germline loops: CDR1 SEHNR, CDR2 FQNEAQ (reference sequence). This CDR3 comprises 13 residues. The CDR3, as DNA: TGTGCCAGCGGCTTTAGCGGACAAGAGACCCAGTACTTC. Protein product: CASGFSGQETQYF. The full variable domain, in which reference TRBV7-9 and TRBJ2-5 provide the parts outside the CDR3, is DTGVSQNPRHKITKRGQNVTFRCDPISEHNRLYWYRQTLGQGPEFLTYFQNEAQLEKSRLLSDRFSAERPKGSFSTLEIQRTEQGDSAMYLCASGFSGQETQYFGPGTRLLVL.

The CDR3 DNA reads TGTGCCTGGAGTGTATTAGTAGGGACAAACGATGAGCAGTTCTTC. It specifies CAWSVLVGTNDEQFF. J is TRBJ2-1 and V is TRBV30, with D possibly being TRBD1 (6 bases). CDR1 and CDR2 (germline): GTSNPN, SVGIG (reference sequence). The ends were cut back, 0 bases at V and 8 bases at J, with 17 bases in the middle. This CDR3 comprises 15 residues.

The gene calls are TRBV5-1 and TRBJ2-7; 8 bases fit TRBD1. Germline V gene data show CDR1 as SGHRS and CDR2 as YFSETQ. Trimming removed 5 bases from V and 5 bases from J; junction bases left unmatched: 6. There are 13 residues in the CDR3. The DNA of the CDR3 is TGCGCCAGCAGTTACGGACAGGGTCACGAGCAGTACTTC. Residues: CASSYGQGHEQYF.

This clonotype came up a few times. The rearrangement joins TRBV30 to TRBJ1-1; 7 nucleotides align to TRBD1. V was clipped by 0 bases and J by 7 bases; unmatched bases: 5. The V gene's germline CDR1 is GTSNPN and CDR2 SVGIG (reference sequence). The CDR3 has 13 amino acids. CDR3 coding DNA: TGTGCCTGGAGTGTGATCCGGGACAGTGAAGCTTTCTTT. Translated, it gives CAWSVIRDSEAFF.